The 21 T cell receptor beta chains presented below share a single source sample, sequenced in a study of T cells in Graves' hyperthyroidism and ophthalmopathy. RNA transcripts yielded amplified TCR beta CDR3 regions. HTBI primers were employed in a first-round RT-PCR of the TCR CDR3. TCRdb re-called the multiplex PCR reads through MiXCR, storing one row per CDR3 protein. This repertoire shows 750,000 to 950,000 distinct CDR3 sequences, approximately 40% found once; its top ten account for 8.9%. Sequencing was carried out using blood. The receptors shown here come from a man aged 18 to 30 with Graves' hyperthyroidism.

This clonotype appeared once. The rearrangement uses TRBV7-2 and TRBJ2-5; TRBD2 agrees at 8 bases. CDR1 and CDR2 from the germline V gene are SGHTA and FQGNSA. This CDR3 spans 15 amino acids. The V and J ends lost 5 bases and 2 bases, in that order; junction bases with no gene match: 7. The CDR3 DNA is TGTGCCAGCAGCGTTGAGACTAGCGTACAAGAGACCCAGTACTTC. Protein: CASSVETSVQETQYF.

As regards this clonotype: One end of the junction does not line up with germline, which may come from a read error. V usage is TRBV19 and J usage is TRBJ1-1; 7 bases match TRBD1. Looked up from germline, CDR1 is LNHDA and CDR2 is SQIVND (reference sequence). There are 15 residues in the CDR3. The CDR3 nucleotides read TGTGCCAGTAGGTACCTAAACAGGGGAAGCACTGAGGCTTTCTTT. Translation gives CASRYLNRGSTEAFF.

This clonotype has a count of ten or more. The gene calls are TRBV2 and TRBJ2-6; no clear D gene. Germline-derived CDR1 and CDR2 are SNHLY and FYNNEI. The CDR3 runs to 15 residues. The V and J ends lost 3 bases and 2 bases respectively, with 8 bases between them. The CDR3 bases are TGTGCCAGCAGTGAGGCAGGTGCTGGGGCCAACGTCCTGACTTTC. It specifies CASSEAGAGANVLTF.

The chain has TRBV2 and TRBJ1-1; D is undetermined. Trimming removed 7 bases at V and 7 bases at J, with 19 bases between. Germline V gene data show CDR1 as SNHLY and CDR2 as FYNNEI. The CDR3 loop spans 14 amino acids. The CDR3 DNA reads TGTGCCAGCAACCCGAACGGTGAAGGAATTGAAGCTTTCTTT. This translates into CASNPNGEGIEAFF.

Worth noting for this clonotype: A much larger clone lies one base from this, so it may be a read error. This rearrangement joins TRBV2 to TRBJ1-3; tentative D call: TRBD1 (6 bases). This CDR3 spans 15 amino acids. V lost 3 bases and J lost 0, with 9 bases in between. Germline CDR1 reads SNHLY; CDR2 reads FYNNEI. The DNA for the CDR3 is TGTGCCAGCAGTGACGACAGGAGCTCTGGAAACACCATATATTTT. Its protein product is CASSDDRSSGNTIYF.

This clonotype was counted between two and nine times. The chain recombines TRBV19 with TRBJ2-2; TRBD1 agrees at 9 bases. Trimming cost V 6 bases and J 1 base; bases outside gene matches: 6. Germline CDR1 reads LNHDA; CDR2 reads SQIVND (reference sequence). CDR3 length equals 16 residues. CDR3 sequence (DNA): TGTGCCAGTAGGCCGGGACAGGGATTGAACACCGGGGAGCTGTTTTTT. Translating gives CASRPGQGLNTGELFF.

The gene calls are TRBV7-9 and TRBJ2-5; possible D gene TRBD2, 6 bases. The J call may be incorrect, as the DNA end agrees better with TRBJ2-1. This CDR3 spans 11 amino acids. Germline V gives CDR1 SEHNR, CDR2 FQNEAQ (reference sequence). For the CDR3, the DNA is TGTGCCCCTGGGGGGTCGGATGAGCAGTTCTTC. Translating it yields CAPGGSDEQFF.

There are many counts of this clonotype. V is TRBV29-1 and J is TRBJ2-2, with D maybe TRBD1 (6 bases). Germline V gives CDR1 SQVTM, CDR2 ANQGSEA. CDR3 length equals 13 residues. Trimming shortened V by 4 bases and J by 4 bases, and 10 bases separated the two germline ends. The CDR3 DNA follows: TGCAGCGTTGTGGCAGGGGTCACCGGGGAGCTGTTTTTT. Amino acid sequence: CSVVAGVTGELFF.

The chain carries TRBV6-5 and TRBJ1-4, with 9 bases that match TRBD1. Losses at the gene ends were 5 bases for V and 7 bases for J; bases not matched to a gene: 8. The CDR3 spans 15 residues. Germline V lookup: CDR1 MNHEY, CDR2 SVGAGI. The CDR3 DNA reads as TGTGCCAGCAGTGATACAGGGGGCTCGTCTGAAAAACTGTTTTTT. This gives the protein CASSDTGGSSEKLFF.

This clonotype was counted ten times or more. V and J are TRBV10-3 and TRBJ2-5; TRBD1 matches at 8 bases. V was clipped by 4 bases and J by 4 bases; unmatched bases: 5. Germline V gene data show CDR1 as ENHRY and CDR2 as SYGVKD. This CDR3 has 14 residues. The CDR3 coding sequence is TGTGCCATCAGTGGGGGACAGGTCCCAGAGACCCAGTACTTC. Its protein is CAISGGQVPETQYF.

The rearrangement joins TRBV14 to TRBJ1-4; maybe TRBD1 (5 bases). This CDR3 spans 15 amino acids. Germline V gives CDR1 SGHDN, CDR2 FVKESK. Trimming took off 4 bases at V and 4 bases at J, with 13 bases between the two ends. The CDR3 bases are TGTGCCAGCAGCCCCGAGGGGACCGTTAATGAAAAACTGTTTTTT. It translates to CASSPEGTVNEKLFF.

This clonotype showed up just a few times. V is TRBV6-1 and J is TRBJ1-1; D unresolved. Germline V gene lookup returns CDR1 MNHNS and CDR2 SASEGT. The CDR3 has 10 residues. V was trimmed by 10 bases and J by 6 bases, leaving 9 bases between them. CDR3 nucleotides: TGTGCCACCGGCGTGCCTGAAGCTTTCTTT. It yields the protein CATGVPEAFF.

In this sample, this clonotype turned up many times. The J gene is TRBJ1-2, the V gene TRBV15; no definite D call. Trimming removed 3 bases at V and 4 bases at J, with 18 bases between. CDR1 and CDR2 (germline): LNHNV, YYDKDF (reference sequence). The CDR3 extends over 16 amino acids. CDR3 protein: CATSSGELAGGYGYTF. The DNA for the CDR3 is TGTGCCACCAGCAGCGGAGAATTGGCCGGCGGCTATGGCTACACCTTC.

The gene calls are TRBV7-2 and TRBJ1-4; 7 nucleotides align to TRBD1. The CDR3 is made up of 14 amino acids. Germline V gene sequence: CDR1 SGHTA, CDR2 FQGNSA. V was clipped by 5 bases and J by 8 bases; unmatched bases: 8. The CDR3 sequence is CASSPRRDSEKLFF. CDR3 DNA sequence: TGTGCCAGCAGCCCTAGGCGGGACAGCGAAAAACTGTTTTTT.

V usage is TRBV7-8 and J usage is TRBJ2-5; D gene ambiguous. Germline lookup yields CDR1 SGHVS and CDR2 FQNEAQ. Trimming removed 1 base from V and 1 base from J, with 10 bases in between. The CDR3 covers 15 residues. This CDR3 is CASSLDGGTQETQYF. CDR3 coding DNA: TGTGCCAGCAGCTTAGACGGCGGCACCCAAGAGACCCAGTACTTC.

About this clonotype itself: The junction differs from germline at one of its ends, possibly a read error. The chain joins TRBV29-1 to TRBJ1-5; D perhaps matches TRBD1 (6 bases). The CDR3 consists of 15 residues. CDR1 is SQVTM, CDR2 ANQGSEA, per germline. The CDR3 region has the DNA TGCAGCGTTGAAGGGTCAGACAGGATCAATGAGCCCCAGCATTTT. It encodes CSVEGSDRINEPQHF.

V gene TRBV9 combines with J gene TRBJ2-5; 10 bases agree with TRBD1. Germline trimming cut 4 bases from V and 5 bases from J; bases unmatched to any gene: 8. Germline lookup yields CDR1 SGDLS and CDR2 YYNGEE. CDR3 length equals 15 residues. DNA of the CDR3: TGTGCCAGCAGCCCCTTGGGACAGGGGTACGAGACCCAGTACTTC. Translating gives CASSPLGQGYETQYF.

This clonotype was counted a few times. The chain recombines TRBV20-1 with TRBJ2-7; D might be TRBD1 (5 bases). V dropped 0 bases and J dropped 2 bases, with 8 bases sitting between them. Germline V gene sequence: CDR1 DFQATT, CDR2 SNEGSKA (reference sequence). CDR3 size: 13 residues. CDR3 sequence: CSAREGETYEQYF. In DNA, the CDR3 is TGCAGTGCTAGAGAAGGGGAAACCTACGAGCAGTACTTC.

This clonotype was seen a single time. This chain joins TRBV5-5 and TRBJ2-2, with D possibly matching TRBD1 (5 bases). Germline loops: CDR1 SGHKS, CDR2 YYEKEE (reference sequence). With 2 bases removed from V and 5 bases from J, the gap between germline ends came to 13 bases. The CDR3 is 15 amino acids. CDR3 sequence reads: CASSLNSKGTGELFF. Here the CDR3 DNA reads TGTGCCAGCAGCTTAAACTCAAAGGGGACCGGGGAGCTGTTTTTT. Based on the CDR3 plus reference TRBV5-5 and TRBJ2-2, the full variable domain is DAGVTQSPTHLIKTRGQQVTLRCSPISGHKSVSWYQQVLGQGPQFIFQYYEKEERGRGNFPDRFSARQFPNYSSELNVNALLLGDSALYLCASSLNSKGTGELFFGEGSRLTVL.

This clonotype was observed at least ten times. V is TRBV9 and J is TRBJ2-7; D tentatively fits TRBD1 or TRBD2 (5 bases each). The germline V and J ends were trimmed by 4 bases and 1 base, with 15 bases remaining between them. This CDR3 comprises 15 residues. Germline lookup yields CDR1 SGDLS and CDR2 YYNGEE. The CDR3 DNA is TGTGCCAGCAGCCCGCTAAGGGGAGAGTCCTACGAGCAGTACTTC. It yields the protein CASSPLRGESYEQYF. Looking up the rest from reference TRBV9 and TRBJ2-7 gives the full variable domain: DSGVTQTPKHLITATGQRVTLRCSPRSGDLSVYWYQQSLDQGLQFLIQYYNGEERAKGNILERFSAQQFPDLHSELNLSSLELGDSALYFCASSPLRGESYEQYFGPGTRLTVT.

This clonotype has a count of ten or more. The rearrangement uses TRBV29-1 and TRBJ2-7, with D possibly being TRBD1 or TRBD2 (5 bases each). Germline CDR1 is SQVTM and CDR2 is ANQGSEA. The germline V and J ends were trimmed by 4 bases and 4 bases, with 23 bases remaining between them. This CDR3 comprises 16 residues. CDR3 region: CSVVPGSGISGYEQYF. DNA for the CDR3: TGCAGCGTTGTTCCAGGGTCCGGGATATCGGGGTACGAGCAGTACTTC.